These 2 T cell receptor beta chains came from one sample sequenced in a study of T cell responses to AZD1222 COVID-19 vaccine. Profiling relied on immunoSEQ multiplex PCR, and the TCRdb table lists in-frame clones only, not all of them. The sample has 150,000 to 200,000 clones; approximately 86% are singletons. The sequencing here drew on peripheral blood, taken on day 0 of AZD1222 vaccination. These receptors were taken from an adult in good health.

The chain links TRBV27 to TRBJ1-1; TRBD1 aligns across 9 bases. Per germline, CDR1 MNHEY and CDR2 SMNVEV (reference sequence). CDR3 length: 18 amino acids. V was pared by 0 bases and J by 11 bases, with 19 bases of the junction left unmatched. The CDR3 coding sequence is TGTGCCAGCAGTTTATCGGGTTATACTGCGGGACAGGGATTTGTGGCTTTCTTT. The encoded protein is CASSLSGYTAGQGFVAFF.

In this sample, this clone turned up once. The rearrangement uses TRBV6-5 and TRBJ1-3; D is perhaps TRBD1 (5 bases). V gave up 8 bases and J gave up 4 bases, with 18 bases separating them. CDR1 and CDR2 from the germline V gene are MNHEY and SVGAGI. CDR3 size: 15 residues. The CDR3 DNA follows: TGTGCCAGCGAGGTGGGGCAGGCGGGAGGAAACACCATATATTTT. Protein: CASEVGQAGGNTIYF.